Listed below are T cell receptor beta chains from one sample, sequenced in a study of shared clonotypes between healthy human individuals. Profiling relied on immunoSEQ multiplex PCR, and the TCRdb table lists in-frame clones only, not all of them. This table has approximately 460,000 clones, more than 70% appearing once. Sequencing was done on a sample of PBMCs. All receptors come from a woman in her forties in good health. Some clones in this sample may be carry-over from other donors' samples. CDR3s include the opening cysteine and the closing phenylalanine or tryptophan. Each record gives: clone size, D gene, J gene, V gene, CDR3 protein, CDR3 DNA. D genes are given only for firm matches. For some rows the clone size is stated as once, few or many, or as a class when expanded; others skip it.

>.|.|TRBJ1-3|TRBV6-6
CASSYRVLGAENTIYF
TGTGCCAGCAGTTACCGGGTTCTGGGGGCGGAAAACACCATATATTTT
>.|.|TRBJ1-5|TRBV30
CAWSVSRGQPQHF
TGTGCCTGGAGTGTCTCCAGGGGTCAGCCCCAGCATTTT
>.|.|TRBJ1-3|TRBV6-5
CASSYSGGSGNTIYF
TGTGCCAGCAGTTACTCTGGGGGCTCTGGAAACACCATATATTTT
>.|.|TRBJ2-1|TRBV18
CASSPSRSFNEQFF
TGTGCCAGCTCACCTAGCAGATCCTTCAATGAGCAGTTCTTC
>.|.|TRBJ1-4|TRBV28
CASSFMRPGHSRWATNEKLFF
TGTGCCAGCAGTTTTATGAGGCCGGGACACTCCCGGTGGGCAACTAATGAAAAACTGTTTTTT
>.|TRBD2|TRBJ2-7|TRBV11-3
CASSRGGLAVFPYEQYF
TGTGCCAGCAGCCGGGGGGGACTAGCGGTTTTTCCCTACGAGCAGTACTTC
>.|.|TRBJ1-2|TRBV28
CASRDHRRNRFYGYTF
TGTGCCAGCAGGGACCATCGACGGAATAGATTCTATGGCTACACCTTC
>many|.|TRBJ2-1|TRBV4-2
CASSPRGSRSYNEQFF
TGTGCCAGCAGCCCCCGGGGTAGCCGGAGCTACAATGAGCAGTTCTTC
>once|.|TRBJ2-1|TRBV28
CASSFLGGSYNEQFF
TGTGCCAGCAGTTTTCTTGGCGGCTCCTACAATGAGCAGTTCTTC
>.|TRBD2|TRBJ2-4|TRBV5-1
CASSVLAGGQPLNIQYF
TGCGCCAGCAGCGTACTAGCGGGAGGACAGCCTTTGAACATTCAGTACTTC
>many|TRBD1|TRBJ2-7|TRBV4-1
CASSQAVGQGREQYF
TGCGCCAGCAGCCAAGCCGTAGGACAGGGCCGCGAGCAGTACTTC
>.|.|TRBJ2-7|TRBV11-3
CASSPASGSDEQYF
TGTGCCAGCAGCCCTGCCTCGGGGTCGGACGAGCAGTACTTC
>.|.|TRBJ2-3|TRBV5-1
CASMQTDTQYF
TGCGCCAGCATGCAGACAGATACGCAGTATTTT
>.|TRBD1|TRBJ2-7|TRBV7-8
CASSLRRTGGLDEQYF
TGTGCCAGCAGCTTAAGGCGGACAGGGGGCTTGGACGAGCAGTACTTC
>.|.|TRBJ1-4|TRBV27
CASIVEATPSTNEKLFF
TGTGCCAGCATCGTAGAGGCCACACCTTCAACTAATGAAAAACTGTTTTTT
>.|.|TRBJ2-5|TRBV7-6
CASSPLVDRAKGVGRTQYF
TGTGCCAGCAGCCCCCTGGTTGACCGTGCCAAGGGGGTGGGTCGGACCCAGTACTTC
>.|.|TRBJ1-2|TRBV27
CASRPGKNYGYTF
TGTGCCAGCAGACCTGGGAAGAACTATGGCTACACCTTC
>once|.|TRBJ1-1|TRBV27
CASSVQGPTEAFF
TGTGCCAGCAGTGTCCAGGGTCCCACTGAAGCTTTCTTT
>.|.|TRBJ2-7|TRBV7-6
CASSPRPGEQYF
TGTGCCAGCAGCCCGCGGCCGGGCGAGCAGTACTTC
>.|.|TRBJ1-1|TRBV19
CASSTQGLNTEAFF
TGTGCCAGTAGTACACAGGGTTTGAACACTGAAGCTTTCTTT
>once|TRBD2|TRBJ2-1|TRBV7-3
CASGLAGSYNEQFF
TGTGCCAGCGGACTAGCGGGATCCTACAATGAGCAGTTCTTC
>.|.|TRBJ2-7|TRBV7-3
CASSPGLGEQYF
TGTGCCAGCTCGCCAGGGCTGGGTGAGCAGTACTTC
>.|.|TRBJ1-1|TRBV5-4
CASSREEGMNTEAFF
TGTGCCAGCAGCCGGGAGGAGGGCATGAACACTGAAGCTTTCTTT
>.|TRBD2|TRBJ2-2|TRBV4-1
CASSHPRTSGRGTGELFF
TGCGCCAGCAGCCATCCTAGGACTAGCGGGAGGGGTACCGGGGAGCTGTTTTTT